A selection of T cell receptor beta chains follows, all from one sample in a study of cytomegalovirus exposure and HLA in healthy donors. Sequenced by immunoSEQ multiplex PCR; TCRdb stores in-frame clones only, minus some. The table has fewer than 200,000 clones, about three quarters seen once. The source material was PBMCs. These receptors were taken from a female donor in good health and CMV-seronegative. Each CDR3 is given with its conserved first and last residue. Fields, in order: D gene, J gene, clone size, V gene, CDR3 protein, CDR3 DNA. D genes are given only for firm matches. A row's size may be missing; if present it is once, few, many or a size class.

-,TRBJ2-5,-,TRBV9,CASSGHRGPGWVAGKRSKETQYF,TGTGCCAGCAGCGGCCATCGTGGGCCCGGATGGGTGGCGGGAAAGAGAAGCAAAGAGACCCAGTACTTC
-,TRBJ2-3,-,TRBV5-4,CASSLGGGAPDTQYF,TGTGCCAGCAGCTTGGGAGGGGGGGCCCCAGATACGCAGTATTTT
TRBD2,TRBJ2-1,once,TRBV5-1,CASSFSLAGSSYNEQFF,TGCGCCAGCAGCTTCTCCTTAGCGGGCAGCTCCTACAATGAGCAGTTCTTC
TRBD1,TRBJ1-1,few,TRBV7-2,CASSARTGSGTEAFF,TGTGCCAGCAGCGCCAGGACAGGGTCGGGCACTGAAGCTTTCTTT
-,TRBJ2-3,few,TRBV6-4,CASSLQAASTDTQYF,TGTGCCAGCAGCCTCCAGGCAGCTAGCACAGATACGCAGTATTTT
-,TRBJ2-1,-,TRBV14,CASSLTWRSNNEQFF,TGTGCCAGCAGCCTGACGTGGAGGTCGAACAATGAGCAGTTCTTC
-,TRBJ2-7,-,TRBV28,CASSAALSYEQYF,TGTGCCAGCAGCGCGGCCCTCTCCTACGAGCAGTACTTC
TRBD2,TRBJ2-6,-,TRBV11-3,CASSRGGTSAGANGLTF,TGTGCCAGCAGCAGAGGAGGGACTAGCGCAGGGGCCAACGGCCTGACTTTC
TRBD2,TRBJ2-2,few,TRBV9,CASSVTLGSGGELFF,TGTGCCAGCAGCGTCACTCTAGGTAGCGGGGGGGAGCTGTTTTTT
TRBD1,TRBJ1-1,once,TRBV5-1,CASSLGPGGNTEAFF,TGCGCCAGCAGCTTGGGCCCAGGGGGTAATACTGAAGCTTTCTTT
-,TRBJ1-4,-,TRBV27,CASSPAGGLANEKLFF,TGTGCCAGCAGTCCCGCCGGAGGATTAGCTAATGAAAAACTGTTTTTT
-,TRBJ2-7,-,TRBV7-8,CASSSPYEQYF,TGTGCCAGCAGCTCCCCGTACGAGCAGTACTTC
-,TRBJ2-2,-,TRBV7-3,CASSSGTGNTGELFF,TGTGCCAGCAGTTCCGGGACTGGGAACACCGGGGAGCTGTTTTTT
-,TRBJ2-1,-,TRBV10-1,CASSDPPDFLYGYEQFF,TGCGCCAGCAGTGATCCACCGGACTTTTTGTACGGGTATGAGCAGTTCTTC
-,TRBJ2-4,-,TRBV19,CASSVRGNIQYF,TGTGCCAGTAGTGTCAGGGGAAACATTCAGTACTTC
TRBD2,TRBJ2-5,once,TRBV28,CASSPNAGVSETQYF,TGTGCCAGCAGTCCCAACGCGGGAGTCTCAGAGACCCAGTACTTC
TRBD1,TRBJ1-2,-,TRBV18,CASSYQGDYGYTF,TGTGCCAGCTCCTACCAGGGGGACTATGGCTACACCTTC
TRBD1,TRBJ2-4,once,TRBV5-1,CASSFQGQDSQYF,TGCGCCAGCAGCTTTCAGGGACAGGACAGTCAGTACTTC
-,TRBJ1-1,-,TRBV6-1,CASSEGALGKTEAFF,TGTGCCAGCAGTGAGGGGGCGCTCGGTAAGACTGAAGCTTTCTTT
-,TRBJ2-7,-,TRBV20-1,CSVAAYEQYF,TGCAGTGTAGCGGCCTACGAGCAGTACTTC
TRBD2,TRBJ2-3,-,TRBV9,CASSVGAGGSHTQYF,TGTGCCAGCAGCGTAGGAGCGGGAGGCTCGCATACGCAGTATTTT
-,TRBJ2-3,-,TRBV7-2,CASSLDKHRPSTDTQYF,TGTGCCAGCAGCTTAGATAAGCACAGACCTAGCACAGATACGCAGTATTTT
TRBD2,TRBJ2-5,-,TRBV9,CASAAGRRSETQYF,TGTGCCAGCGCAGCGGGGCGAAGGTCGGAGACCCAGTACTTC
-,TRBJ1-2,-,TRBV4-3,CARSQEIRESGAYGYTF,TGCGCCCGCAGCCAAGAAATCCGGGAATCTGGTGCCTATGGCTACACCTTC
-,TRBJ1-2,-,TRBV6-1,CASSERGGSGYTF,TGTGCCAGCAGTGAACGTGGGGGCTCTGGCTACACCTTC
-,TRBJ1-2,-,TRBV19,CASSMAGAYGYTF,TGTGCCAGTAGTATGGCAGGGGCCTATGGCTACACCTTC
-,TRBJ1-1,-,TRBV18,CASSLERQRFTEAFF,TGTGCCAGCTCACTGGAGAGACAGAGATTCACTGAAGCTTTCTTT
-,TRBJ2-6,-,TRBV2,CASSALLGVSGANVLTF,TGTGCCAGCAGTGCACTCTTAGGGGTTTCTGGGGCCAACGTCCTGACTTTC
-,TRBJ1-5,-,TRBV5-6,CASSRGGENQPQHF,TGTGCCAGCAGCCGGGGGGGGGAAAATCAGCCCCAGCATTTT
-,TRBJ2-5,-,TRBV29-1,CSVEVAGAQETQYF,TGCAGCGTTGAAGTCGCGGGGGCCCAAGAGACCCAGTACTTC
-,TRBJ2-2,-,TRBV29-1,CSVEYFSRANTGELFF,TGCAGCGTTGAATATTTTTCCAGGGCCAACACCGGGGAGCTGTTTTTT
-,TRBJ2-6,once,TRBV18,CASSPRISGANVLTF,TGTGCCAGCTCACCCAGAATCTCTGGGGCCAACGTCCTGACTTTC
TRBD2,TRBJ2-7,-,TRBV28,CASSFPPGTSGSYEQYF,TGTGCCAGCAGTTTCCCGCCCGGGACTAGCGGGAGCTACGAGCAGTACTTC
-,TRBJ2-5,few,TRBV7-2,CASSLVGQKEDF,TGTGCCAGCAGCTTAGTTGGACAGAAGGAGGACTTC
-,TRBJ2-5,-,TRBV7-9,CASSLVSGKETQYF,TGTGCCAGTAGCTTAGTATCCGGGAAAGAGACCCAGTACTTC
-,TRBJ1-2,-,TRBV23-1,CASSHAGTPLKGYTF,TGCGCCAGCAGTCACGCCGGGACACCCTTGAAAGGCTACACCTTC
TRBD2,TRBJ2-3,once,TRBV25-1,CASSEKRAPSGGTDTQYF,TGTGCCAGCAGTGAGAAGAGGGCCCCTAGCGGGGGCACAGATACGCAGTATTTT
-,TRBJ1-1,-,TRBV7-3,CASSFQENTEAFF,TGTGCCAGCAGCTTTCAGGAGAACACTGAAGCTTTCTTT
-,TRBJ2-5,-,TRBV11-2,CASSLDLARGPETQYF,TGTGCCAGCAGCTTAGATCTGGCGCGAGGCCCAGAGACCCAGTACTTC
-,TRBJ2-1,few,TRBV7-9,CASSLAGLNNEQFF,TGTGCCAGCAGCTTAGCGGGACTGAACAATGAGCAGTTCTTC
TRBD1,TRBJ1-2,-,TRBV27,CASSLLSGGASTF,TGTGCCAGCAGTTTATTGTCAGGGGGCGCTTCCACCTTC
-,TRBJ2-7,few,TRBV5-6,CASSLGRPGEQYF,TGTGCCAGCAGCCTTGGACGGCCGGGGGAGCAGTACTTC
-,TRBJ1-1,-,TRBV30,CAWSVPVRGGAFF,TGTGCCTGGAGTGTACCCGTTCGTGGGGGGGCTTTCTTT
TRBD2,TRBJ2-7,-,TRBV6-5,CASSLSGGAEEQYF,TGTGCCAGCAGCCTTAGCGGGGGGGCTGAAGAGCAGTACTTC
TRBD2,TRBJ2-7,-,TRBV7-2,CASSTPGQGTTSGRYEQYF,TGTGCCAGCAGCACGCCGGGACAGGGGACGACTAGCGGGAGGTACGAGCAGTACTTC
-,TRBJ1-1,-,TRBV6-4,CASSQNPGLGTEAFF,TGTGCCAGCAGCCAAAACCCAGGGTTGGGCACTGAAGCTTTCTTT
-,TRBJ1-5,-,TRBV29-1,CSVWEGGNNQPQHF,TGCAGCGTCTGGGAGGGAGGAAACAATCAGCCCCAGCATTTT
-,TRBJ2-3,-,TRBV12-5,CASGLGTPQGTDTQYF,TGTGCTAGTGGTTTGGGTACACCACAGGGCACAGATACGCAGTATTTT